This T cell receptor (beta chain) was profiled in a study of T cells in Graves' hyperthyroidism and ophthalmopathy. Whole-study findings and limits: Ophthalmopathy prediction by the model preceded onset by a median about 6 months. Patients with ophthalmopathy were separated from those with stable hyperthyroidism by a 13 V-J model.

At least 3 on the Clinical Activity Score was recorded for ophthalmopathy patients, who also had NOSPECS grade at least 4 and duration under 3 months. Diagnosis relied on clinical symptoms, serum thyroxine and TRAb, thyroid ultrasound and orbital computed tomography. Germline V gene lookup returns CDR1 MDHEN and CDR2 SYDVKM. CDR3 size: 17 residues. Trimming pared 0 bases from V and 9 bases from J, leaving 21 bases between. Regarding this clonotype: Its specificity is not known. This may be a read error: a much more frequent sequence differs by one nucleotide.

Template material for amplifying TCR beta CDR3 regions consisted of RNA transcripts. First-round RT-PCR of the TCR CDR3 relied on the HTBI primer set. TCRdb reprocessed the multiplex PCR reads with MiXCR, giving one entry per CDR3 protein. There are about 370,000 distinct CDR3 sequences in the sample; about 16% occur only once, and 15% to 20% lies in the top ten. The sequenced material came from blood. The chain combines TRBV28 with TRBJ1-5; the D gene is possibly TRBD1 (5 bases). The origin of this receptor is a woman aged 60-70 years with Graves' ophthalmopathy. CDR3 bases: TGTGCCAGCAGTTTATGGAAGCTCAGGGTTCCCCAATCGCCCCAGCATTTT. Translation gives CASSLWKLRVPQSPQHF.